This TCR beta chain was recovered during a study of cytomegalovirus exposure and HLA in healthy donors (dated by TCRdb to about 2017). Concerning the study at large: An earlier analysis of approximately 640 of the donors reported more than 250 Gb of sequence data and some 120 million unique TCR beta sequences from 150 million to 200 million T cells. Roughly 300 gigabases of sequencing data and 75 million to 85 million unique TCR sequences made up an early release that covered over 550 HLA-typed donors. Among the approximately 400 genotyped donors, more than 70% belonged to the genetic ancestry cluster associated with self-reported Caucasian donors. The aim of the study was to test whether cataloging public T cell receptors could identify signatures of past pathogen exposure. The study profiled the T cell repertoires of 500 to 800 subjects by immunosequencing and related them to cytomegalovirus serostatus. Besides the first cohort of roughly 640 subjects, a separate validation cohort made up of some 110 different subjects was used. To predict cytomegalovirus infection status, the study combined high-throughput TCR immunosequencing, statistical association of individual TCRs with disease status, and machine learning. A later analysis re-analyzed previously published TCR beta repertoires from approximately 670 donors and added high-resolution HLA genotyping to study TCR occurrence patterns. Rather than drawing on any new phenotypic data, the later analysis identified candidate immune exposures from TCR beta sequences and the way those sequences occurred across donors. In an earlier analysis of 500 to 650 of the donors, high-throughput TCR beta sequencing was used to judge whether each TCR beta V gene segment behaved as functional or pseudogenic. Donor age, sex, ethnicity and CMV serostatus were compiled alongside the repertoire data. A later genetic analysis took genome-wide SNP genotypes for about 55% of the 666 donors and used that subset as a discovery cohort. All discovery cohort repertoires had been generated on a single sequencing platform. Class I and class II HLA loci were covered by the typing at four-digit resolution. The number of typed donors differed by locus: about 629-630 for A, B, C, DRB1 and DQB1; 500 to 550 for DQA1; 606 for DPA1; and about 470 for DPB1. Roughly 5 DR-DQ haplotypes were treated as single units for association and clustering because of strong linkage in the cohort. On average, roughly 250,000 unique TCR beta nucleotide sequences were sequenced per donor among a few hundred genotyped donors of the cohort, with about 19% of those sequences being non-productive.

CDR3 length: 15 amino acids, cysteine to phenylalanine. The kept DNA is CDR3 alone, 45 bases in frame from the first base. The V and J ends are trimmed by 3 bases and 1 base, leaving 13 bases between them. The germline V gene provides CDR1 MDHEN and CDR2 SYDVKM. Comment on this clone: Its antigen is not yet known. No quality values exist for individual bases; no much larger clone is one base distant.

Library construction relied on the immunoSEQ multiplex PCR assay. For the multiplex PCR, a mixture combining 60 forward primers for TCR Vbeta segments and 13 reverse primers for TCR Jbeta segments was used. Amplification of the CDR3 region of rearranged TCR beta genes was performed with a multiplex PCR assay on genomic DNA. The Illumina HiSeq System was used to sequence the amplified TCR beta libraries as 87-base-pair reads. On the authors' methods: A later analysis counted about 80 million unique TCR beta chains across the 700 or so repertoires, and 9 million to 14 million of these chains were shared by at least two donors. Raw reads were error-corrected and collapsed into unique sequences with a nearest-neighbor algorithm that merged closely related sequences to remove PCR and sequencing errors. Alignment of CDR3 sequences to IMGT reference sequences was used to assign V, D and J gene segments. Each retained sequence needed at least a six-nucleotide match to both a V gene segment and a J gene segment. Rearrangements were classified as productive when the CDR3 lacked stop codons and remained in frame with V and J, and all other rearrangements were classified as non-productive. Following IMGT convention, CDR3 was defined as the stretch from the second conserved V-encoded cysteine up to the conserved J-encoded phenylalanine. The earlier analysis of fewer than 750 of the donors excluded sequences that lacked an unambiguous match to a single V gene segment. An earlier analysis of almost 600 of the donors classified V segments as functional when productive rearrangements were above 56.7% and as segregating when the standard deviation between donors was above 5%. A statistical classification framework was built to diagnose cytomegalovirus status from the catalog of TCR beta chain sequences. In a later analysis, V and J genes were assigned by comparing TCR nucleotide sequences against IMGT/GENE-DB human TR gene sequences. The TCRdist pipeline was used in a later analysis to assign CDR3 sequences and most-parsimonious VDJ recombination scenarios. In a later analysis, each TCR beta chain was defined by its CDR3 amino acid sequence together with its V-gene family, and reads without a unique V-gene family were excluded. In a later analysis, approximately 640 highly shared, low-generation-probability nucleotide sequences were removed to address suspected cross-contamination and a sequencing artifact. For each public chain, a later analysis derived a clonal expansion index from normalized ranks of inferred template counts within each repertoire. In a later analysis, generation probabilities were computed using a VDJ recombination model fitted to out-of-frame rearrangements, and the results were checked against IGoR. In a later analysis, hypergeometric tests were used to score TCR-TCR, TCR-HLA and TCR-CMV co-occurrence, with a repertoire-size bias correction applied to TCR pairs. To estimate false discovery rates, a later analysis permuted the HLA or CMV assignments 20 times. A later analysis grouped co-occurring TCRs with DBSCAN, adding TCRdist sequence similarity when clustering within HLA-allele-positive subsets. Repertoires with fewer than 30,000 or more than 120,000 public chains, plus five repertoires with anomalous nucleotide sharing, were excluded from co-occurrence clustering. The immuneACCESS repertoire file appears here via TCRdb, limited to in-frame rearrangements. These files lack a portion of the clones; in checked studies, under half of the deficit traces to unresolved V genes, and the cause of the others is not known. V, J and clone size are taken as reported in that table, and D and trimming were inferred from the DNA itself. The table for this sample lists about 98,000 clones; over 65% of them were counted only once. 1.8% of the sample belongs to the ten largest clones.

On the study overall, not on this receptor specifically: Because the 87-base-pair reads could not distinguish some IMGT-functional V segments, including TRBV6-2 and TRBV6-3, those segments were excluded. In a later analysis, HLA-associated TCR beta chains showed more clonal expansion and lower generation probabilities than non-associated chains that were equally common. The authors suggested that the approach could potentially be generalized to other disease states and immunological phenotypes. Several of the top co-occurrence clusters appeared to be linked to parvovirus B19, influenza, CMV and Epstein-Barr virus, according to a later analysis. HLA typing was unavailable for some donors at each locus, so association tests used only the typed subset. Because counts were too low, roughly 16 rarely observed V segments, including chromosome 9 orphons, were left out of the earlier analysis of 587 of the donors. In this cohort, only TCR beta chains were sequenced, and detectable features were limited by the absence of alpha or paired-chain data. A later genetic analysis reported fewer N-insertions in productive TCRs among donors in an Asian-associated ancestry cluster than the approximately 700-donor mean. Across donors, most TCR sequences were observed very rarely, whereas some public TCRs were present in many individuals. In a later analysis, TCR association rates were found to vary across HLA loci, with the most associated TCRs seen for DRB1 alleles and the fewest for HLA-C alleles. A cluster of highly shared sequence variants was judged likely to be a technical artifact of the sequencing pipeline. In both the original and validation cohorts, the classifier was reported to diagnose cytomegalovirus status with high specificity and sensitivity. Linkage disequilibrium might explain the correlated functional status among segregating V segments, but an unknown experimental factor could not be excluded. For the cohort, immune exposure information was limited to CMV serostatus. In a later analysis, some 17,000 TCR beta sequences were associated with specific HLA alleles at a false discovery rate of 0.05. In an earlier analysis of approximately 600 of the donors, most TCR beta V segments were observed in productive rearrangements about 90% or about 30% of the time, broadly matching IMGT annotations. When HLA alleles, especially DR and DQ, strongly co-occurred, TCR associations were difficult to assign to individual alleles. A later analysis found that most CMV-associated TCR beta chains appeared HLA-restricted, with HLA associations seemingly driven largely by CMV exposure. In vitro tests confirmed that a few of the cytomegalovirus-associated TCR beta chains recognize cytomegalovirus antigens. An association between a missense DCLRE1C variant and V-gene and J-gene trimming of TCR beta chains was found in a later genetic analysis and replicated in an independent cohort. A total of roughly 160 TCR beta chains were listed by the study as associated with cytomegalovirus. Sequencing depth was assumed to be roughly uniform across donors in the presence/absence analyses, though that assumption may not hold. A further reported finding was that TCR beta sequences accurately predicted the HLA-A and HLA-B alleles for most subjects in the first cohort.

The cohort consisted of 666 healthy bone marrow donors. At the time of sampling, every cohort member was nominally healthy, though immune exposures that went unrecorded were likely present. The donor was CMV seronegative and belonged to the group of 352 seronegative cohort members. Each donor provided a peripheral blood sample, and peripheral blood mononuclear cells were used for TCR beta sequencing. Genomic DNA extraction from the blood cell samples was performed with the Qiagen DNeasy Blood Extraction Kit. The rearranged chain carries TRBV28 and TRBJ2-7; a weak D assignment points to TRBD1 (6 bases agree). This receptor was obtained from a male donor in good health and CMV-seronegative. The sample comprised PBMCs. The CDR3 corresponds to CASSFTGRKSYEQYF. The sequenced DNA: TGTGCCAGCAGTTTTACAGGGCGAAAATCCTACGAGCAGTACTTC.